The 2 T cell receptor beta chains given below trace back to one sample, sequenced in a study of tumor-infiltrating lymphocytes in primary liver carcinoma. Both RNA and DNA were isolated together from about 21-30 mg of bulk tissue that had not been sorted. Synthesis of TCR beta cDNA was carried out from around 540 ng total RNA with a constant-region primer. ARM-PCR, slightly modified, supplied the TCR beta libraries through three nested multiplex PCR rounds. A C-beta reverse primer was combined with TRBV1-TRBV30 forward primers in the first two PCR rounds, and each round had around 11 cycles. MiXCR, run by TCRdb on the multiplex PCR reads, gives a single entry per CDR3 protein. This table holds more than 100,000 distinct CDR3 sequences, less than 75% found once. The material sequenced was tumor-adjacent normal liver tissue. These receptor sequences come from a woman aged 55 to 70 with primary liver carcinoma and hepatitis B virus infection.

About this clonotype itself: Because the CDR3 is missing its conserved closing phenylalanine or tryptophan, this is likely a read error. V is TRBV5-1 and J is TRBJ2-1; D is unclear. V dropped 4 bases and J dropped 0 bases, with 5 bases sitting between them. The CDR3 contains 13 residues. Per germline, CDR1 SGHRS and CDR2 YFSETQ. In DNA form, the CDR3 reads TGCGCCAGCAGCATCTGCTCCTACAATGAGCAGTTCTTA. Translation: CASSICSYNEQFL.

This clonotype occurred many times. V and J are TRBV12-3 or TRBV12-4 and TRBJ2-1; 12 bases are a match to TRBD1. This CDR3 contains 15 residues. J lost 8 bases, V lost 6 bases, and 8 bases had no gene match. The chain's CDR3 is CASRGDRGLVDEQFF. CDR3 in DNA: TGTGCCAGCAGGGGGGACAGGGGGCTTGTCGATGAGCAGTTCTTC.